One and the same sample provided the 21 T cell receptor beta chains below, sequenced in a study of CD8+ T cells in alopecia areata. Extracted RNA was reverse transcribed into cDNA, the sequencing template. Assay: immunoSEQ multiplex PCR; the TCRdb copy retains only in-frame clones and omits some. This set yields about 19,000 clones and no singletons; the top ten hold around a third. Cutaneous lymph nodes were pooled and cells sorted by CD4, CD8alpha, NKG2D, NKG2ACE and more. The sample taken for sequencing was CD8+ T cells sorted from a lymph node. These receptors were obtained from a C3H/HeJ mouse with alopecia areata. The MHC haplotype recorded for the strain is H2-k.

Notes on this clone: Each gene name is a mouse one. The sequenced fragment ends 4 residues before the CDR3 boundary, so the rest is inferred from the germline J gene. The V and J genes are TRBV1 and TRBJ2-1; a possible D gene is TRBD2 (7 bases). The CDR3 length is 16 residues. Trimming removed 0 bases from V and 2 bases from J, with 11 bases in between. Germline V lookup: CDR1 NSQYPW, CDR2 LRSPGD (reference sequence). The sequenced part of the CDR3 DNA is TGCACCTGCAGTGCAGATCTGGGGGCTGACTATGCT. As protein: CTCSADLGADYA. The entire CDR3 protein is CTCSADLGADYAEQFF.

This clone was counted at least ten times. Mouse names are used for the genes. The sequence runs out 4 residues before the end of the CDR3; the remainder is reconstructed from the germline J gene. The chain is built from TRBV13-3 and TRBJ2-7; 7 bases are shared with TRBD1. The CDR3 runs 11 residues. Germline V gene lookup returns CDR1 NNHDY and CDR2 SYVADS. Here the CDR3 reads CASQGQYEQYF. Partial CDR3 DNA: TGTGCCAGCCAGGGACAGTAT.

This clone came up many times. Genes and germline come from the mouse. Read data end 4 residues before the CDR3 end; the end is taken from the germline J gene. The chain employs TRBV1 and TRBJ2-1; TRBD2 is a possible D gene (6 bases). The CDR3 is made up of 15 amino acids. The V gene lost 3 bases and the J gene lost 0 bases, with 9 bases spanning the gap. Looked up from germline, CDR1 is NSQYPW and CDR2 is LRSPGD (reference sequence). This chain's CDR3 is CTCSAGGDNYAEQFF. The DNA read from the CDR3 is TGCACCTGCAGTGCTGGGGGAGATAACTATGCT.

A note on this clone: Gene names and germline match the mouse. Read coverage stops 4 residues before the CDR3 terminus; the germline J gene supplies the remainder. This rearrangement joins TRBV5 to TRBJ2-7, with 10 bases aligning to TRBD2. This CDR3 has 15 amino acids. Germline loops: CDR1 LGHNA, CDR2 YNLKQL (reference sequence). V lost 3 bases, J lost 0 bases, and 2 bases stayed unmatched. CDR3 DNA (partial): TGTGCCAGCAGCCATCGGACTGGGGGCTCCTAT. Amino acid sequence: CASSHRTGGSY. The whole CDR3 is CASSHRTGGSYEQYF.

There are a few counts of this clone. Here the gene names and germline are mouse. Read data end 4 residues before the CDR3 end; the end is taken from the germline J gene. The chain links TRBV16 to TRBJ1-4; D is perhaps TRBD1 (5 bases). The CDR3 totals 14 residues. CDR1 and CDR2 (germline): SGHSA, FRNQAP. CDR3 bases read: TGTGCAAGCAGCTTTCCAGGGCGGGCCGAA. Its protein product is CASSFPGRAE. The entire CDR3 sequence reads CASSFPGRAERLFF.

This clone was counted ten times or more. Gene and germline names: mouse. The sequenced fragment ends 4 residues before the CDR3 boundary, so the rest is inferred from the germline J gene. V and J are TRBV1 and TRBJ2-1; D unresolved. This CDR3 region has 13 residues. V was pared by 3 bases and J by 4 bases, with 7 bases between. In germline, CDR1 is NSQYPW, CDR2 LRSPGD (reference sequence). CDR3 DNA (partial): TGCACCTGCAGTGCTCCAACTTATGCT. Its protein is CTCSAPTYA. The full CDR3 protein reads CTCSAPTYAEQFF. The full variable domain, rest sourced from reference TRBV1 and TRBJ2-1, is VTLLEQNPRWRLVPRGQAVNLRCILKNSQYPWMSWYQQDLQKQLQWLFTLRSPGDKEVKSLPGADYLATRVTDTELRLQVANMSQGRTLYCTCSAPTYAEQFFGPGTRLTVL.

Comment on this clone: TCRdb and the translated DNA give different amino acids at residue 12; the protein presented here is the one translated from the DNA. Genes here carry mouse names. The read finishes 3 residues shy of the CDR3 end, and the germline J gene is used to complete it. V and J are TRBV1 and TRBJ1-6; D remains unclear. TRBJ1-6 is treated as an ORF (open reading frame) with a function not yet certain. There are 15 residues in the CDR3. Trimming removed 0 bases at V and 2 bases at J, with 5 bases between. The germline CDR1 and CDR2 sequences are NSQYPW and LRSPGD (reference sequence). The DNA read from the CDR3 is TGCACCTGCAGTGCAGATGCAGCCTATAATTCGCCC. Its protein is CTCSADAAYNSP. The full CDR3 protein reads CTCSADAAYNSPLYF.

This clone was detected only a few times. Gene names and germline refer to mouse. The sequenced fragment ends 4 residues before the CDR3 boundary, so the rest is inferred from the germline J gene. V gene TRBV1 combines with J gene TRBJ2-7; 11 nucleotides agree with TRBD2. From germline, CDR1 is NSQYPW and CDR2 LRSPGD (reference sequence). This CDR3 region has 16 residues. The ends lost 3 bases at V and 0 bases at J; junction bases unmatched: 4. Incomplete CDR3 DNA: TGCACCTGCAGTGCGAGACTGGGGGGGAGCTCCTAT. It yields the protein CTCSARLGGSSY. The whole CDR3 is CTCSARLGGSSYEQYF.

Comment on this clone: Gene names are the mouse ones. Sequencing ends 4 residues short of the CDR3 end; the germline J gene provides the rest. The J gene is TRBJ2-7, the V gene TRBV13-2, with 11 bases identical to TRBD2. The CDR3 is made up of 14 amino acids. Germline V gives CDR1 NNHNN, CDR2 SYGAGS (reference sequence). The DNA read from the CDR3 is TGTGCCAGCGGTGATCGGGACTGGGGGTAT. Its translation: CASGDRDWGY. The CDR3 reads in full as CASGDRDWGYEQYF.

Comment on this clone: Each gene name is a mouse one. From the germline J gene comes the end of the CDR3, since the read stops 4 residues before it. The chain uses TRBV19 and TRBJ2-2, with 10 bases that match TRBD1. Germline values: CDR1 FNHDT, CDR2 SITEND (reference sequence). The CDR3 contains 14 residues. V was pared by 9 bases and J by 0 bases, with 2 bases of the junction left unmatched. The CDR3 is CATGTGANTGQLYF. CDR3 bases read: TGTGCCACTGGGACAGGGGCAAACACCGGG.

This clone was detected only a few times. Any gene name here is a mouse gene name. The read falls 4 residues short of the CDR3 end, and the missing part is taken from the germline J gene. This chain links TRBV13-1 with TRBJ2-7; D gene uncertain. The CDR3 length is 10 residues. Deletions cut 10 bases from V and 3 bases from J, with 8 bases between. CDR1 is NSHNY, CDR2 SYGAGN, per germline. Partial CDR3 DNA: TGTGCCCGCACCAGCTAT. It translates to CARTSY. The CDR3 in full is CARTSYEQYF.

This clone was observed a few times. Each gene name is a mouse one. The read falls 4 residues short of the CDR3 end, and the missing part is taken from the germline J gene. The chain links TRBV1 to TRBJ1-1; D is uncertain. The CDR3 spans 12 residues. The germline gives CDR1 NSQYPW, CDR2 LRSPGD (reference sequence). CDR3 region: CTCSADKAEVFF. The covered CDR3 bases are TGCACCTGCAGTGCAGATAAGGCA. Complete variable domain (other parts from reference TRBV1 and TRBJ1-1): VTLLEQNPRWRLVPRGQAVNLRCILKNSQYPWMSWYQQDLQKQLQWLFTLRSPGDKEVKSLPGADYLATRVTDTELRLQVANMSQGRTLYCTCSADKAEVFFGKGTRLTVV.

At least ten counts were recorded for this clone. Gene labels here are mouse ones. The CDR3 end is not reached by the read, which stops 4 residues before it; the germline J gene fills it in. The chain employs TRBV1 and TRBJ2-7; 7 bases are shared with TRBD1. The CDR3 contains 14 residues. Germline CDR1 reads NSQYPW; CDR2 reads LRSPGD (reference sequence). The CDR3 region is CTCSANLGQYEQYF. The sequenced part of the CDR3 DNA is TGCACCTGCAGTGCTAACTTGGGACAGTAT.

This clone showed up just a few times. Genes and germline are mouse. The read ends 4 residues early relative to the CDR3; the germline J gene fills the gap. The genes are TRBV19 and TRBJ2-5; a possible D gene is TRBD1 (5 bases). This CDR3 is 14 amino acids long. CDR1 FNHDT and CDR2 SITEND come from the germline V gene (reference sequence). CDR3 loop: CASSIRAGKDTQYF. The DNA read from the CDR3 is TGTGCCAGCAGTATAAGGGCAGGGAAAGAC.

With respect to this clone: This could be a read error, since a much larger clone is one nucleotide away. Mouse gene names and germline throughout. The read falls 4 residues short of the CDR3 end, and the missing part is taken from the germline J gene. J is TRBJ2-7 and V is TRBV19; possibly TRBD1 for D (5 bases). The CDR3 runs 13 residues. V was trimmed by 4 bases and J by 0 bases, leaving 8 bases between them. CDR1 and CDR2 from the germline V gene are FNHDT and SITEND (reference sequence). The chain's CDR3 is CASSRQSSYEQYF. Partial CDR3 DNA: TGTGCCAGCAGTCGACAGAGCTCCTAT.

This clone was counted only a few times. Mouse gene names and germline throughout. The read comes to an end 4 residues before the CDR3 does, leaving the germline J gene to fill in the end. J is TRBJ1-2 and V is TRBV31; no clear D gene. Trimming took 0 bases from V and 1 from J, leaving 6 bases between them. Germline V gene lookup returns CDR1 GKSSPN and CDR2 SITVG. CDR3 length: 13 residues. Partial CDR3 DNA: TGTGCCTGGAGTCTATGGGGAAACTCC. This sequence encodes CAWSLWGNS. The complete CDR3 reads CAWSLWGNSDYTF.

With respect to this clone: Any gene name here is a mouse gene name. The CDR3 is cut off 4 residues early in the read; its end comes from the germline J gene. The chain employs TRBV1 and TRBJ2-1; TRBD2 matches at 10 bases. Per germline, CDR1 NSQYPW and CDR2 LRSPGD (reference sequence). This CDR3 comprises 16 residues. Germline trimming cut 3 bases from V and 3 bases from J; bases unmatched to any gene: 5. The sequenced CDR3 bases are TGCACCTGCAGTGCTGGAAACTGGGGGGGCTATGCT. Its translation: CTCSAGNWGGYA. The whole CDR3 is CTCSAGNWGGYAEQFF.

This clone was observed many times. Mouse germline and gene names are used. The CDR3 extends 4 residues past the end of the read, so its final part is completed from the germline J gene. Other DNA sequences in the sample encode the same CDR3. The chain recombines TRBV1 with TRBJ2-7; 11 nucleotides line up with TRBD1. The V gene's germline CDR1 is NSQYPW and CDR2 LRSPGD (reference sequence). The CDR3 is 15 amino acids. The CDR3 DNA, read in part, is TGCACCTGCAGTGCAGTCGGGACAGGGGGTTAT. Translation: CTCSAVGTGGY. The entire CDR3 sequence reads CTCSAVGTGGYEQYF.

This clone was observed a handful of times. With only one base between it and a far larger clone, this is likely a read error. The gene names here belong to mouse. The read ends 4 residues shy of where the CDR3 ends; the end is completed using the germline J gene. The gene calls are TRBV19 and TRBJ2-1; a weak D match, TRBD1 (5 bases). The CDR3 runs to 13 residues. With 4 bases removed from V and 1 base from J, the gap between germline ends came to 6 bases. The germline V gene encodes CDR1 FNHDT and CDR2 SITEND (reference sequence). The covered CDR3 bases are TGTGCCAGCAGTCACAGGAACTATGCT. It encodes CASSHRNYA. The entire CDR3 sequence reads CASSHRNYAEQFF.

The table lists this clone with many counts. These gene names are mouse names. The observed sequence ends 4 residues before the CDR3 terminus, with the missing tail filled in from the germline J gene. The chain recombines TRBV13-2 with TRBJ2-5; D gene ambiguous. CDR3 length equals 14 residues. Germline lookup yields CDR1 NNHNN and CDR2 SYGAGS (reference sequence). CDR3 bases read: TGTGCCAGCGGTGATGCGGAGGGTTGGGAC. Translated, it gives CASGDAEGWD. From start to end, the CDR3 is CASGDAEGWDTQYF.

The table lists this clone with a few counts. The genes are named according to mouse. The read is 4 residues too short to cover the CDR3 end, so that end is filled in from the germline J gene. The chain recombines TRBV12-1 with TRBJ2-3; 9 bases are a match to TRBD2. V was clipped by 4 bases and J by 0 bases; unmatched bases: 7. The CDR3 sequence is 16 residues long. Germline V CDR1 and CDR2: SGHSN, HYEKVE. CDR3 bases read: TGTGCCAGCTCCCGAACTGGGGGGCTTAGTGCAGAA. It encodes CASSRTGGLSAE. The complete CDR3 protein is CASSRTGGLSAETLYF.